What follows are 14 T cell receptor beta chains derived from one specimen sequenced in a study of blood T cell repertoires in COVID-19. Assay: immunoSEQ multiplex PCR; the TCRdb copy retains only in-frame clones and omits some. The sample lists 200,000 to 250,000 clones, roughly 80% occurring once. The material sequenced was peripheral blood. The receptors shown here come from a woman of 80 years or more with acute or convalescent COVID-19.

This sequence joins TRBV4-3 and TRBJ1-5; no firm D call. Germline CDR1 and CDR2: LGHNA and YSLEER. The CDR3 runs 14 residues. The ends were cut back, 1 base at V and 7 bases at J, with 11 bases in the middle. The CDR3 nucleotides are TGCGCCAGCAGCCAAGGGAGGGTTGGACAGCCCCAGCATTTT. It yields the protein CASSQGRVGQPQHF.

In its sample, this clone was seen once. The rearrangement links TRBV19 to TRBJ2-1; 8 nucleotides agree with TRBD1. The CDR3 has 15 residues. Losses at the gene ends were 3 bases for V and 0 bases for J; bases not matched to a gene: 1. CDR1 and CDR2 from the germline V gene are LNHDA and SQIVND (reference sequence). As DNA, the CDR3 is TGTGCCAGTAGTATCGGGACAGGCTCCTACAATGAGCAGTTCTTC. Protein: CASSIGTGSYNEQFF.

The table lists this clone with a few counts. The chain couples TRBV5-5 to TRBJ1-6; TRBD1 aligns across 7 bases. The V gene end was trimmed by 0 bases and the J gene end by 7 bases; junction bases not matched to a gene: 4. The CDR3 extends over 15 amino acids. Germline-derived CDR1 and CDR2 are SGHKS and YYEKEE (reference sequence). The CDR3 region is CASSLAGTENSPLHF. The CDR3 DNA is TGTGCCAGCAGCTTGGCTGGGACAGAGAATTCACCCCTCCACTTT. The full variable domain, in which reference TRBV5-5 and TRBJ1-6 provide the parts outside the CDR3, is DAGVTQSPTHLIKTRGQQVTLRCSPISGHKSVSWYQQVLGQGPQFIFQYYEKEERGRGNFPDRFSARQFPNYSSELNVNALLLGDSALYLCASSLAGTENSPLHFGNGTRLTVT.

The gene calls are TRBV11-3 and TRBJ2-2, with 14 bases matching TRBD2. Germline loops: CDR1 SGHNT, CDR2 YENEEA. V was pared by 5 bases and J by 0 bases, with 2 bases of the junction left unmatched. The CDR3 extends over 17 amino acids. The CDR3 reads CASSMGLAGANTGELFF. The CDR3 region has the DNA TGTGCCAGCAGCATGGGACTAGCGGGAGCGAACACCGGGGAGCTGTTTTTT.

The sample holds a few counts of this clone. The DNA of the CDR3 is TGTGCCAGTAGTTCGGGACAGGGAGGCAATCAGCCCCAGCATTTT. This gives the protein CASSSGQGGNQPQHF. The rearrangement uses TRBV19 and TRBJ1-5; the match to TRBD1 covers 9 bases. Germline CDR1 reads LNHDA; CDR2 reads SQIVND (reference sequence). The CDR3 length is 15 residues. V was pared by 5 bases and J by 2 bases, with 4 bases of the junction left unmatched.

This clone was found once. The chain links TRBV10-2 to TRBJ2-6; 10 bases are a match to TRBD1. Per the germline V gene, CDR1 is WSHSY and CDR2 is SAAADI. The CDR3 is made up of 18 amino acids. The V and J ends lost 6 bases and 4 bases, in that order; junction bases with no gene match: 12. CDR3 amino acids: CASSGQGVRIAGANVLTF. In nucleotides, the CDR3 is TGCGCCAGCAGCGGACAGGGGGTGAGAATAGCCGGGGCCAACGTCCTGACTTTC.

The chain uses TRBV5-4 and TRBJ2-7, with a possible D match to TRBD1 (6 bases). The V gene's germline CDR1 is SGHNT and CDR2 YYREEE (reference sequence). The V end was cut by 7 bases, the J end by 5 bases, with 19 bases between. The CDR3 runs 14 residues. CDR3 amino acids: CASHSQGEGNEQYF. The CDR3, as DNA: TGTGCCAGCCACTCACAGGGCGAGGGGAACGAGCAGTACTTC.

The chain uses TRBV5-1 and TRBJ2-1, with 9 nucleotides matching TRBD2. V was clipped by 4 bases and J by 8 bases; unmatched bases: 10. There are 15 residues in the CDR3. The germline V gene encodes CDR1 SGHRS and CDR2 YFSETQ. The CDR3 is CASSPRRASGDEQFF. CDR3 sequence (DNA): TGCGCCAGCAGCCCCCGGCGGGCTAGCGGGGATGAGCAGTTCTTC.

The genes are TRBV19 and TRBJ2-7; tentative D call: TRBD2 (6 bases). This CDR3 comprises 15 residues. Germline lookup yields CDR1 LNHDA and CDR2 SQIVND (reference sequence). V was trimmed by 9 bases and J by 9 bases, leaving 27 bases between them. CDR3 loop: CASSRPGTSLGRQYF. The DNA for the CDR3 is TGTGCCAGCTCAAGACCCGGGACTTCCTTGGGTCGGCAGTACTTC.

This chain uses TRBV19 with TRBJ2-5; D may be TRBD2 (6 bases). The CDR3 runs to 14 residues. Trimming took 3 bases from V and 5 from J, leaving 13 bases between them. Germline values: CDR1 LNHDA, CDR2 SQIVND (reference sequence). The CDR3: CASSMALARETQYF. The CDR3, as DNA: TGTGCCAGTAGTATGGCGCTAGCGAGGGAGACCCAGTACTTC.

The chain links TRBV9 to TRBJ2-1; 13 bases match TRBD2. This CDR3 region has 17 residues. The trim removed 3 bases at V and 4 bases at J, leaving 7 bases unmatched. The germline CDR1 and CDR2 sequences are SGDLS and YYNGEE. CDR3 nucleotide sequence: TGTGCCAGCAGCGCCCCCGGGACTAGCGGGGCGTACAATGAGCAGTTCTTC. It codes for CASSAPGTSGAYNEQFF.

This clone showed up just once. This chain joins TRBV19 and TRBJ1-3; D unclear. With 4 bases removed from V and 0 bases from J, the gap between germline ends came to 7 bases. In germline, CDR1 is LNHDA, CDR2 SQIVND (reference sequence). The CDR3 is 14 amino acids. In DNA, the CDR3 is TGTGCCAGTAGTACCAGTCACTCTGGAAACACCATATATTTT. Protein: CASSTSHSGNTIYF.

The gene calls are TRBV19 and TRBJ1-1, with TRBD1 identical over 8 bases. CDR3 size: 15 residues. V trimming: 3 bases; J trimming: 1 base; junction bases outside the gene matches: 4. Looked up from germline, CDR1 is LNHDA and CDR2 is SQIVND (reference sequence). The CDR3: CASSIRGTGNTEAFF. Here the CDR3 DNA reads TGTGCCAGTAGTATCCGCGGGACAGGGAACACTGAAGCTTTCTTT.

This chain links TRBV6-1 with TRBJ2-3, with 10 bases identical to TRBD1. The CDR3 covers 20 residues. The ends lost 4 bases at V and 0 bases at J; junction bases unmatched: 16. The germline gives CDR1 MNHNS, CDR2 SASEGT. Written as DNA, the CDR3 is TGTGCCAGCAGTGGCAATTGGGGACAGGGGCGAACTACTAGCACAGATACGCAGTATTTT. It encodes CASSGNWGQGRTTSTDTQYF.